The 29 T cell receptor beta chains reported below all come from one sample, sequenced in a study of shared clonotypes between healthy human individuals. This table comes from immunoSEQ multiplex PCR, and its TCRdb copy is limited to in-frame clones, with some not included. The repertoire includes over 2 million clones, roughly 94% of them detected once, and 0.1% to 0.15% sits in the top ten. Input material: naive CD4+ T cells sorted from blood. Subset specified: CD45RA+ positively selected. The receptor source for this set is a man between 18 and 35 years old in good health.

CDR3 bases: TGTGCCAGCAGCTATGACAGGCTGAAAGAGACCCAGTACTTC. Amino acids: CASSYDRLKETQYF. This chain joins TRBV7-9 and TRBJ2-5; maybe TRBD1 (6 bases). V lost 4 bases, J lost 3 bases, and 12 bases lay in between. This CDR3 has 14 residues. The germline CDR1 and CDR2 sequences are SEHNR and FQNEAQ (reference sequence).

This chain uses TRBV6-4 with TRBJ2-3, with D perhaps matching TRBD1 (6 bases). The germline gives CDR1 MRHNA, CDR2 SNTAGT. V dropped 6 bases and J dropped 0 bases, with 10 bases sitting between them. CDR3 size: 14 residues. CDR3 in amino acids: CASRTGLSTDTQYF. As DNA, the CDR3 is TGTGCCAGCAGAACAGGGCTGAGCACAGATACGCAGTATTTT.

In DNA, the CDR3 is TGTGCCAGCAGTGATGGGAGTTACAACTATGGCTACACCTTC. Protein sequence: CASSDGSYNYGYTF. This chain connects TRBV25-1 to TRBJ1-2; no clear D gene. CDR3 length: 14 residues. The germline V gene has CDR1 MGHDK and CDR2 SYGVNS. Deletions cut 3 bases from V and 2 bases from J, with 10 bases between.

V is TRBV7-6 and J is TRBJ2-3, with D perhaps TRBD1 (6 bases). The germline gives CDR1 SGHVS, CDR2 FNYEAQ. Deletions cut 1 base from V and 2 bases from J, with 13 bases between. This CDR3 contains 16 residues. CDR3 in DNA: TGTGCCAGCAGCTTAGGGGCTGGGACAATCACAGATACGCAGTATTTT. Translating it yields CASSLGAGTITDTQYF.

The J gene is TRBJ2-1, the V gene TRBV6-5, with a tentative D call TRBD2 (5 bases). The ends were cut back, 6 bases at V and 0 bases at J, with 12 bases in the middle. The germline gives CDR1 MNHEY, CDR2 SVGAGI. This CDR3 spans 15 amino acids. The CDR3 region is CASSRPGNSYNEQFF. CDR3 sequence (DNA): TGTGCCAGCAGCCGACCGGGAAACTCCTACAATGAGCAGTTCTTC.

About this clone itself: Other DNA sequences in this sample translate to the same CDR3. The chain has TRBV9 and TRBJ1-3; D call uncertain. Between the trimmed V and J ends, which lost 0 bases and 2 bases, there was a span of 9 bases. The V gene's germline CDR1 is SGDLS and CDR2 YYNGEE. The CDR3 runs 15 residues. The CDR3 reads CASSVEGAPGNTIYF. CDR3 bases: TGTGCCAGCAGCGTAGAGGGCGCCCCTGGAAACACCATATATTTT. Together with reference TRBV9 and TRBJ1-3, the CDR3 gives the full variable domain: DSGVTQTPKHLITATGQRVTLRCSPRSGDLSVYWYQQSLDQGLQFLIQYYNGEERAKGNILERFSAQQFPDLHSELNLSSLELGDSALYFCASSVEGAPGNTIYFGEGSWLTVV.

Of note for this clone: Other DNA sequences in this specimen translate into the identical CDR3. CDR3 coding DNA: TGCGCCAGCAGCTCAGACGGTGGCAATCAGCCCCAGCATTTT. Encoded protein: CASSSDGGNQPQHF. The J gene is TRBJ1-5, the V gene TRBV5-1; D remains ambiguous. V lost 3 bases and J lost 2, with 9 bases in between. The germline V gene encodes CDR1 SGHRS and CDR2 YFSETQ. The length of the CDR3 is 14 residues.

V gene TRBV11-2 combines with J gene TRBJ1-2, with 11 bases matching TRBD1. This CDR3 has 15 amino acids. Germline assignment: CDR1 SGHAT and CDR2 FQNNGV. With 0 bases clipped from V and 8 bases from J, the junction kept 5 bases outside the gene matches. For the CDR3, the DNA is TGTGCCAGCAGCTTAGATGGACAGGGGGCTTTCGGCTACACCTTC. Its translation is CASSLDGQGAFGYTF.

The gene calls are TRBV28 and TRBJ1-1, with D unclear. This CDR3 has 12 residues. Germline V gene lookup returns CDR1 MDHEN and CDR2 SYDVKM. V was pared by 6 bases and J by 1 base, with 6 bases between. The CDR3 protein is CASSETNTEAFF. The CDR3 DNA follows: TGTGCCAGCAGCGAGACGAACACTGAAGCTTTCTTT.

The sample holds one count of this clone. The V call is TRBV9, the J call TRBJ2-7; TRBD1 agrees at 7 bases. The CDR3 is made up of 15 amino acids. Germline-derived CDR1 and CDR2 are SGDLS and YYNGEE. Trimming at V came to 0 bases and at J to 2 bases, leaving 5 bases not matched to a gene. In nucleotides, the CDR3 is TGTGCCAGCAGCGTAGAACAGGGGCCCACCTACGAGCAGTACTTC. It translates to CASSVEQGPTYEQYF.

The chain recombines TRBV4-3 with TRBJ2-2; TRBD2 agrees at 7 bases. Per the germline V gene, CDR1 is LGHNA and CDR2 is YSLEER. The ends lost 0 bases at V and 8 bases at J; junction bases unmatched: 6. CDR3 length: 15 residues. The CDR3 is CASSQDLADFGELFF. CDR3 DNA sequence: TGCGCCAGCAGCCAAGATCTAGCGGACTTTGGGGAGCTGTTTTTT.

The V and J genes are TRBV7-2 and TRBJ2-5, with TRBD1 matching 8 bases. TRBJ2-7 explains the end of the DNA better; the J call may be wrong. Per germline, CDR1 SGHTA and CDR2 FQGNSA. CDR3 size: 14 residues. The CDR3: CASSLVRTGHEQYF. CDR3 sequence (DNA): TGTGCCAGCAGCTTAGTCCGGACAGGGCACGAGCAGTACTTC.

V gene TRBV27 combines with J gene TRBJ1-1; D gene ambiguous. CDR1 is MNHEY and CDR2 is SMNVEV in the germline V gene (reference sequence). The V end lost 7 bases, the J end lost 3 bases, and 15 bases lay between the germline ends. The CDR3 consists of 14 residues. CDR3 in DNA: TGTGCCAGCACCGAATACACGGGATACACTGAAGCTTTCTTT. It codes for CASTEYTGYTEAFF.

The V gene is TRBV6-4, the J gene TRBJ2-5; 8 bases map to TRBD2. The CDR3 runs to 17 residues. Germline values: CDR1 MRHNA, CDR2 SNTAGT. With V trimmed by 2 bases and J by 2 bases, 10 bases remained unmatched. Written as DNA, the CDR3 is TGTGCCAGCAGTGACCGAGCGACGGGAGGGAGTCAAGAGACCCAGTACTTC. Amino acids: CASSDRATGGSQETQYF.

This clone was seen only once. The chain couples TRBV7-9 to TRBJ1-1; no clear D gene. Trimming removed 6 bases from V and 1 base from J, with 9 bases in between. This CDR3 has 13 residues. CDR1 is SEHNR and CDR2 is FQNEAQ in the germline V gene (reference sequence). The CDR3 region is CASSEQTNTEAFF. For the CDR3, the DNA is TGTGCCAGCAGTGAACAGACGAACACTGAAGCTTTCTTT.

The V and J genes are TRBV5-1 and TRBJ2-5; 7 bases line up with TRBD2. J lost 5 bases, V lost 2 bases, and 6 bases had no gene match. Germline V gene lookup returns CDR1 SGHRS and CDR2 YFSETQ. CDR3 size: 14 residues. The CDR3 DNA sequence: TGCGCCAGCAGCTTCGGCGGGGAGGGCGAGACCCAGTACTTC. Translating gives CASSFGGEGETQYF.

V and J are TRBV7-9 and TRBJ2-4, with 8 bases lining up with TRBD1. Trimming removed 3 bases from V and 2 bases from J; junction bases left unmatched: 3. Germline CDR1 reads SEHNR; CDR2 reads FQNEAQ (reference sequence). This CDR3 contains 15 residues. The CDR3 DNA reads TGTGCCAGCAGCTTCCCAGGGGGCTCCAAAAACATTCAGTACTTC. This encodes CASSFPGGSKNIQYF.

The genes are TRBV7-3 and TRBJ1-6; D gene ambiguous. The germline V gene encodes CDR1 SGHTA and CDR2 FQGTGA. Trimming took off 1 base at V and 10 bases at J, with 11 bases between the two ends. The CDR3 totals 14 residues. The CDR3 protein is CASSLRAGESPLHF. CDR3 in DNA: TGTGCCAGCAGCTTAAGGGCAGGTGAATCACCCCTCCACTTT.

J is TRBJ2-5 and V is TRBV30; 7 bases agree with TRBD2. Germline trimming cut 2 bases from V and 2 bases from J; bases unmatched to any gene: 5. This CDR3 is built from 14 residues. Germline V lookup: CDR1 GTSNPN, CDR2 SVGIG (reference sequence). CDR3 amino acids: CAWSLAGGQETQYF. The CDR3 DNA follows: TGTGCCTGGAGTTTAGCCGGGGGGCAAGAGACCCAGTACTTC.

The J gene is TRBJ2-3, the V gene TRBV6-1; 10 bases map to TRBD2. V lost 10 bases to trimming and J lost 2 bases; unmatched junction nucleotides: 9. CDR3 length equals 15 residues. Germline assignment: CDR1 MNHNS and CDR2 SASEGT. This CDR3 reads CATGGLAGATDTQYF. CDR3 bases: TGTGCCACCGGGGGGCTAGCGGGAGCCACAGATACGCAGTATTTT.

The chain recombines TRBV10-3 with TRBJ2-7, with 10 bases identical to TRBD2. From germline, CDR1 is ENHRY and CDR2 SYGVKD. The V and J ends lost 3 bases and 4 bases, in that order; junction bases with no gene match: 3. CDR3 length equals 14 residues. The CDR3 nucleotides read TGTGCCATCAGTGAAGCGGGAGGGCCTTACGAGCAGTACTTC. Amino acid sequence: CAISEAGGPYEQYF.

The table lists this clone with a few counts. The CDR3 loop reads CASSETAVLNSPLHF. As DNA, the CDR3 is TGTGCCAGCAGTGAGACCGCAGTCCTTAATTCACCCCTCCACTTT. This sequence joins TRBV25-1 and TRBJ1-6; D gene unclear. The V gene lost 3 bases and the J gene lost 6 bases, with 12 bases spanning the gap. CDR1 is MGHDK, CDR2 SYGVNS, per germline. This CDR3 is built from 15 residues.

The V gene is TRBV14, the J gene TRBJ1-1; TRBD1 matches 7 bases. The CDR3 extends over 14 amino acids. V lost 3 bases and J lost 5; bases outside the gene matches: 6. From germline, CDR1 is SGHDN and CDR2 FVKESK. CDR3 residues: CASSHQGGVTEAFF. The CDR3 region has the DNA TGTGCCAGCAGCCACCAGGGGGGAGTAACTGAAGCTTTCTTT.

This chain joins TRBV6-1 and TRBJ2-7; D call uncertain. This CDR3 is built from 15 residues. Germline assignment: CDR1 MNHNS and CDR2 SASEGT. The ends were cut back, 1 base at V and 3 bases at J, with 13 bases in the middle. The CDR3 DNA reads TGTGCCAGCAGTGAAGGGGCTCTGGGCAACTACGAGCAGTACTTC. Translating gives CASSEGALGNYEQYF.

V gene TRBV4-2 combines with J gene TRBJ2-1; 7 bases map to TRBD2. CDR3 length equals 15 residues. After removal of 0 bases from V and 7 bases from J, the junction contained 6 bases not matched to a gene. CDR1 and CDR2 from the germline V gene are LGHNA and YNFKEQ. The CDR3 protein is CASSQELGLLNEQFF. DNA for the CDR3: TGTGCCAGCAGCCAAGAATTGGGACTACTTAATGAGCAGTTCTTC.

This clone has just one count. The chain links TRBV10-3 to TRBJ2-1, with TRBD2 matching 14 bases. This CDR3 has 15 amino acids. Unmatched junction bases numbered 9, after V lost 9 bases and J lost 8 bases. Germline-derived CDR1 and CDR2 are ENHRY and SYGVKD. The CDR3 loop is CAMGLAGESMDEQFF. Here the CDR3 DNA reads TGTGCCATGGGACTAGCGGGGGAGTCTATGGATGAGCAGTTCTTC.

This chain uses TRBV18 with TRBJ2-5; D gene ambiguous. The CDR3 runs 12 residues. Per germline, CDR1 KGHSH and CDR2 LQKENI. V dropped 4 bases and J dropped 3 bases, with 6 bases sitting between them. CDR3 in amino acids: CASSQMEETQYF. The CDR3 region has the DNA TGTGCCAGCTCACAGATGGAAGAGACCCAGTACTTC.

This clone was seen just once. A read error may explain this, as a much larger clone is one base away. Other nucleotide sequences from this sample produce the same CDR3. This chain uses TRBV25-1 with TRBJ1-2, with D uncertain. Germline lookup yields CDR1 MGHDK and CDR2 SYGVNS. Trimming cost V 4 bases and J 1 base, with 1 base left between them. This CDR3 is 11 amino acids long. CDR3 in DNA: TGTGCCAGCAGTGGTAACTATGGCTACACCTTC. Its translation is CASSGNYGYTF.

The CDR3 is CASKSNRGHEQYF. The CDR3 nucleotides read TGTGCCAGCAAAAGTAACAGGGGTCACGAGCAGTACTTC. This chain joins TRBV2 and TRBJ2-7; 7 positions match TRBD1. The CDR3 spans 13 residues. Germline V gene sequence: CDR1 SNHLY, CDR2 FYNNEI. Trimming took 7 bases from V and 5 from J; bases not matched to a gene: 8.